The 5 T cell receptor beta chains in this list originate from one sample, sequenced in a study of shared clonotypes between healthy human individuals (TCRdb year 2020). Library generation was performed with the immunoSEQ multiplex PCR assay. In its TCRdb copy, this immuneACCESS table keeps in-frame sequences only and misses some clones. Where compared with another copy, unresolved V genes explain less than half of these, and the others have no known cause. This sample gives millions of clones in total; roughly 93% of them show up just once. The top ten clones comprise about 0.37% of the sample. Sequenced material: naive CD4+ T cells from PBMCs. The sample's cell subset or site label, decoded: CD45RA+ positively selected. The receptors were sampled from a man between 18 and 29 years old in good health. Some clones in this sample may be carry-over from other donors' samples.

The count of this clone is one. This sequence joins TRBV10-3 and TRBJ1-4; 9 bases fit TRBD1. This CDR3 is 13 amino acids long. Germline V lookup: CDR1 ENHRY, CDR2 SYGVKD. V shed 8 bases and J 8 bases; nucleotides not matched to a gene: 6. This chain's CDR3 is CAIGDRAGEKLFF. The CDR3 coding sequence is TGTGCCATCGGGGACAGGGCGGGAGAAAAACTGTTTTTT.

The genes are TRBV7-9 and TRBJ1-1; no reliable D call. The germline gives CDR1 SEHNR, CDR2 FQNEAQ (reference sequence). Between the trimmed V and J ends, which lost 1 base and 8 bases, there was a span of 14 bases. The length of the CDR3 is 14 residues. CDR3 amino acids: CASSLVGASPEAFF. The CDR3 nucleotides are TGTGCCAGCAGCTTAGTTGGTGCGAGTCCCGAAGCTTTCTTT.

The chain joins TRBV13 to TRBJ2-7; 7 bases map to TRBD1. V was pared by 2 bases and J by 2 bases, with 6 bases of the junction left unmatched. The CDR3 contains 15 residues. Germline V CDR1 and CDR2: PRHDT, FYEKMQ (reference sequence). Written as DNA, the CDR3 is TGTGCCAGCAGCTTACTGGGACAGTCCCCCTACGAGCAGTACTTC. Amino acid sequence: CASSLLGQSPYEQYF.

The chain employs TRBV13 and TRBJ2-7; TRBD2 matches 7 bases. Germline CDR1 and CDR2: PRHDT and FYEKMQ (reference sequence). This CDR3 comprises 17 residues. V dropped 5 bases and J dropped 2; count of bases not matched to a gene: 15. The CDR3 DNA sequence: TGTGCCAGCAGCACCTACGGAGCGGGATCGTTTACCTACGAGCAGTACTTC. It yields the protein CASSTYGAGSFTYEQYF.

This chain links TRBV6-1 with TRBJ1-3; D not resolved. This CDR3 has 14 amino acids. Trimming left V 3 bases short and J 0 bases short, with 6 bases between. CDR1 is MNHNS and CDR2 is SASEGT in the germline V gene. CDR3 sequence: CASSEAYSGNTIYF. CDR3 nucleotide sequence: TGTGCCAGCAGTGAGGCGTACTCTGGAAACACCATATATTTT.